This is a list of T cell receptor beta chains from one sample in a study of T cell responses to AZD1222 COVID-19 vaccine. Profiling relied on immunoSEQ multiplex PCR, and the TCRdb table lists in-frame clones only, not all of them. The sample records some 130,000 clones, 70% to 90% being singletons. The sequencing used peripheral blood, collected on day 0 of AZD1222 vaccination. The receptors shown here come from an adult in good health. CDR3s include the opening cysteine and the closing phenylalanine or tryptophan. A D gene is named only where the DNA matches it firmly. Clone size appears in some rows only: once, few, many, or a class for an expanded clone.

v_gene: TRBV19; j_gene: TRBJ1-2; d_gene: NA; abundance: once; CDR3aa: CASSISAGRDYGYTF; CDR3nt: TGTGCCAGTAGTATTTCTGCAGGGCGGGACTATGGCTACACCTTC
v_gene: TRBV19; j_gene: TRBJ1-5; d_gene: NA; abundance: NA; CDR3aa: CASSTDGDFTQPQHF; CDR3nt: TGTGCCAGTAGTACCGATGGGGACTTCACTCAGCCCCAGCATTTT
v_gene: TRBV19; j_gene: TRBJ1-1; d_gene: TRBD1; abundance: NA; CDR3aa: CASRGQRSPNTEAFF; CDR3nt: TGTGCCAGTAGGGGACAGAGGTCGCCGAACACTGAAGCTTTCTTT
v_gene: TRBV3-1/TRBV3-2; j_gene: TRBJ2-1; d_gene: NA; abundance: once; CDR3aa: CASSETGDEQFF; CDR3nt: TGTGCCAGCAGCGAAACCGGCGATGAGCAGTTCTTC
v_gene: TRBV5-1; j_gene: TRBJ2-3; d_gene: TRBD2; abundance: NA; CDR3aa: CASSLNGGAEDTQYF; CDR3nt: TGCGCCAGCAGCTTGAACGGGGGGGCCGAAGATACGCAGTATTTT
v_gene: TRBV6-1; j_gene: TRBJ1-5; d_gene: NA; abundance: once; CDR3aa: CASSEGGIHQPQHF; CDR3nt: TGTGCCAGCAGTGAAGGGGGGATCCATCAGCCCCAGCATTTT
v_gene: TRBV9; j_gene: TRBJ1-5; d_gene: NA; abundance: NA; CDR3aa: CASSRSLQGLQHF; CDR3nt: TGTGCCAGCAGCCGTTCTCTCCAGGGACTCCAGCATTTT
v_gene: TRBV5-6; j_gene: TRBJ2-7; d_gene: TRBD2; abundance: NA; CDR3aa: CASIDTGGYEQYF; CDR3nt: TGTGCCAGCATCGACACGGGAGGATACGAGCAGTACTTC
v_gene: TRBV12-3/TRBV12-4; j_gene: TRBJ1-2; d_gene: NA; abundance: NA; CDR3aa: CASTTEVGGYTF; CDR3nt: TGTGCCAGCACCACTGAGGTTGGTGGCTACACCTTC
v_gene: TRBV5-1; j_gene: TRBJ1-1; d_gene: NA; abundance: NA; CDR3aa: CASNSYNVGTEAFF; CDR3nt: TGCGCCAGCAACTCTTACAACGTGGGCACTGAAGCTTTCTTT
v_gene: TRBV15; j_gene: TRBJ2-7; d_gene: TRBD2; abundance: NA; CDR3aa: CATSRRGLGVLHYEQYF; CDR3nt: TGTGCCACCAGCAGACGTGGACTAGGGGTTTTGCATTACGAGCAGTACTTC
v_gene: TRBV5-1; j_gene: TRBJ1-1; d_gene: TRBD1; abundance: NA; CDR3aa: CASSPEGTGNTEAFF; CDR3nt: TGCGCCAGCAGCCCTGAAGGGACAGGAAACACTGAAGCTTTCTTT
v_gene: TRBV28; j_gene: TRBJ1-2; d_gene: NA; abundance: NA; CDR3aa: CASRTSSDGYYGYTF; CDR3nt: TGTGCCAGCAGGACTAGTTCGGACGGATACTATGGCTACACCTTC
v_gene: TRBV10-3; j_gene: TRBJ1-1; d_gene: NA; abundance: NA; CDR3aa: CAITQNTEAFF; CDR3nt: TGTGCCATAACCCAGAACACTGAAGCTTTCTTT
v_gene: TRBV15; j_gene: TRBJ1-1; d_gene: NA; abundance: NA; CDR3aa: CATRHGNTEAFF; CDR3nt: TGTGCCACCAGACACGGCAACACTGAAGCTTTCTTT
v_gene: TRBV5-4; j_gene: TRBJ1-1; d_gene: NA; abundance: once; CDR3aa: CASSEPPVNTEAFF; CDR3nt: TGTGCCAGCAGTGAGCCCCCCGTGAACACTGAAGCTTTCTTT
v_gene: TRBV6-5; j_gene: TRBJ2-3; d_gene: TRBD2; abundance: NA; CDR3aa: CASSYPSGSSTDTQYF; CDR3nt: TGTGCCAGCAGTTACCCTAGCGGAAGCAGCACAGATACGCAGTATTTT
v_gene: TRBV15; j_gene: TRBJ1-1; d_gene: NA; abundance: NA; CDR3aa: CATSRGGGTEAFF; CDR3nt: TGTGCCACCAGTCGGGGAGGGGGAACTGAAGCTTTCTTT
v_gene: TRBV29-1; j_gene: TRBJ1-3; d_gene: NA; abundance: NA; CDR3aa: CSVKGGKDTIYF; CDR3nt: TGCAGCGTGAAAGGGGGAAAGGACACCATATATTTT
v_gene: TRBV19; j_gene: TRBJ1-1; d_gene: NA; abundance: NA; CDR3aa: CASSSRYAEAFF; CDR3nt: TGTGCCAGTAGTTCAAGATATGCTGAAGCTTTCTTT
v_gene: TRBV4-1; j_gene: TRBJ1-5; d_gene: NA; abundance: NA; CDR3aa: CASSQETYGNQPQHF; CDR3nt: TGCGCCAGCAGCCAAGAAACATACGGCAATCAGCCCCAGCATTTT
v_gene: TRBV7-2; j_gene: TRBJ1-2; d_gene: NA; abundance: once; CDR3aa: CASRPTLVNYGYTF; CDR3nt: TGTGCCAGCCGTCCGACCTTGGTGAACTATGGCTACACCTTC
v_gene: TRBV3-1/TRBV3-2; j_gene: TRBJ1-2; d_gene: NA; abundance: NA; CDR3aa: CASSQEVGGGLVSEGYTF; CDR3nt: TGTGCCAGCAGCCAAGAGGTTGGGGGCGGCCTTGTGTCGGAAGGCTACACCTTC
v_gene: TRBV19; j_gene: TRBJ2-5; d_gene: NA; abundance: NA; CDR3aa: CASSPIMRETQYF; CDR3nt: TGTGCCAGTAGTCCCATAATGCGGGAGACCCAGTACTTC
v_gene: TRBV5-4; j_gene: TRBJ2-1; d_gene: TRBD2; abundance: NA; CDR3aa: CASSREGGGTYNEQFF; CDR3nt: TGTGCCAGCAGCCGGGAGGGCGGGGGGACCTACAATGAGCAGTTCTTC
v_gene: TRBV27; j_gene: TRBJ1-6; d_gene: NA; abundance: NA; CDR3aa: CASSFRRNNSPLHF; CDR3nt: TGTGCCAGCAGTTTTAGGCGTAATAATTCACCCCTCCACTTT
v_gene: TRBV6-6; j_gene: TRBJ2-3; d_gene: TRBD2; abundance: NA; CDR3aa: CASSSRLAGGTDTQYF; CDR3nt: TGTGCCAGCAGTTCCAGACTAGCGGGAGGAACAGATACGCAGTATTTT
v_gene: TRBV5-1; j_gene: TRBJ1-4; d_gene: TRBD1; abundance: NA; CDR3aa: CASSLQGDEKLFF; CDR3nt: TGCGCCAGCAGCCTGCAGGGGGACGAAAAACTGTTTTTT
v_gene: TRBV5-1; j_gene: TRBJ1-1; d_gene: NA; abundance: NA; CDR3aa: CASSLEAVRGNTEAFF; CDR3nt: TGCGCCAGCAGCTTGGAAGCAGTCCGGGGGAACACTGAAGCTTTCTTT
v_gene: TRBV7-2; j_gene: TRBJ1-1; d_gene: NA; abundance: NA; CDR3aa: CASSSGNMNTEAFF; CDR3nt: TGTGCCAGCAGCTCTGGGAATATGAACACTGAAGCTTTCTTT
v_gene: TRBV19; j_gene: TRBJ2-3; d_gene: NA; abundance: NA; CDR3aa: CASSSGVGDTQYF; CDR3nt: TGTGCCAGTAGTTCAGGAGTGGGAGATACGCAGTATTTT
v_gene: TRBV28; j_gene: TRBJ1-5; d_gene: NA; abundance: NA; CDR3aa: CASSNPQPQHF; CDR3nt: TGTGCCAGCAGTAACCCCCAGCCCCAGCATTTT
v_gene: TRBV12-3/TRBV12-4; j_gene: TRBJ2-7; d_gene: NA; abundance: once; CDR3aa: CASSSPYEQYF; CDR3nt: TGTGCCAGCAGTTCCCCGTACGAGCAGTACTTC
v_gene: TRBV5-1; j_gene: TRBJ1-2; d_gene: TRBD1; abundance: NA; CDR3aa: CASSQYQGDNIRYGYTF; CDR3nt: TGCGCCAGCAGCCAATATCAGGGGGACAATATTCGCTATGGCTACACCTTC
v_gene: TRBV5-1; j_gene: TRBJ2-7; d_gene: TRBD2; abundance: NA; CDR3aa: CASSSETSGRNREQYF; CDR3nt: TGCGCCAGCAGCTCCGAGACTAGCGGGAGAAATCGCGAGCAGTACTTC
v_gene: TRBV6-1; j_gene: TRBJ1-5; d_gene: NA; abundance: few; CDR3aa: CASSERGRLKLVSNQPQHF; CDR3nt: TGTGCCAGCAGTGAAAGGGGCAGGTTAAAGCTTGTTTCTAATCAGCCCCAGCATTTT
v_gene: TRBV13; j_gene: TRBJ1-2; d_gene: TRBD1; abundance: NA; CDR3aa: CASSTGQKYGYTF; CDR3nt: TGTGCCAGCAGCACGGGACAGAAGTATGGCTACACCTTC
v_gene: TRBV2; j_gene: TRBJ1-3; d_gene: NA; abundance: NA; CDR3aa: CASSGGQAGNTIYF; CDR3nt: TGTGCCAGCAGTGGGGGACAAGCTGGAAACACCATATATTTT
v_gene: TRBV28; j_gene: TRBJ1-2; d_gene: NA; abundance: NA; CDR3aa: CASFTFGGAAFGYTF; CDR3nt: TGTGCCAGCTTCACCTTCGGGGGGGCGGCTTTCGGCTACACCTTC
v_gene: TRBV2; j_gene: TRBJ2-1; d_gene: TRBD2; abundance: NA; CDR3aa: CASNDPGLAGLGSYNEQFF; CDR3nt: TGTGCCAGCAACGATCCGGGACTAGCGGGGTTGGGATCCTACAATGAGCAGTTCTTC
v_gene: TRBV6-2/TRBV6-3; j_gene: TRBJ1-1; d_gene: TRBD1; abundance: NA; CDR3aa: CASSPQTGDDTEAFF; CDR3nt: TGTGCCAGCAGTCCCCAAACAGGGGACGACACTGAAGCTTTCTTT
v_gene: TRBV5-1; j_gene: TRBJ2-7; d_gene: NA; abundance: NA; CDR3aa: CASSRDSTYEQYF; CDR3nt: TGCGCCAGCAGCCGAGACAGCACCTACGAGCAGTACTTC
v_gene: TRBV18; j_gene: TRBJ2-5; d_gene: NA; abundance: NA; CDR3aa: CASSPTTSRGETQYF; CDR3nt: TGTGCCAGCTCACCAACGACTAGCAGGGGAGAGACCCAGTACTTC
v_gene: TRBV6-5; j_gene: TRBJ2-1; d_gene: NA; abundance: NA; CDR3aa: CASSSVVPGDEQFF; CDR3nt: TGTGCCAGCAGTTCCGTCGTCCCGGGGGATGAGCAGTTCTTC
v_gene: TRBV28; j_gene: TRBJ2-1; d_gene: NA; abundance: NA; CDR3aa: CASSLLSDKPYNEQFF; CDR3nt: TGTGCCAGCAGTTTATTGTCGGACAAGCCCTACAATGAGCAGTTCTTC
v_gene: TRBV18; j_gene: TRBJ2-2; d_gene: NA; abundance: NA; CDR3aa: CASSPRTGELFF; CDR3nt: TGTGCCAGCTCACCACGGACCGGGGAGCTGTTTTTT